Below are 16 T cell receptor beta chains sequenced from a single sample in a study of T cells in narcolepsy listed by TCRdb under 2018. The receptor library was made with the immunoSEQ multiplex PCR assay. What TCRdb holds here is the immuneACCESS table cut down to in-frame rearrangements. Part of the clones is not present; checked against another copy, under half of the missing clones reflect an unresolved V gene, and the others are unexplained. In all, the sample holds 36,000 or so clones, and around 90% of those were seen once. The ten largest clones capture 0.83% of the sample. Sequenced material: CD45RA- memory CD4+ T cells from PBMCs. The sample's cell subset or site, from its label and the paper: memory T cells sorted ex vivo from peripheral blood. Receptors originate from a human donor with narcolepsy.

The CDR3 region has the DNA TGTGCCAGCACCCGTATGGGGTTGTGGGGCTATGGCTACACCTTC. The encoded protein is CASTRMGLWGYGYTF. The V gene is TRBV28, the J gene TRBJ1-2, with no clear D. V was pared by 7 bases and J by 4 bases, with 19 bases between. The length of the CDR3 is 15 residues. The germline CDR1 and CDR2 sequences are MDHEN and SYDVKM.

The chain recombines TRBV6-1 with TRBJ1-6; D may be TRBD1 (6 bases). V lost 6 bases, J lost 7 bases, and 16 bases lay in between. The germline V gene encodes CDR1 MNHNS and CDR2 SASEGT. The CDR3 has 15 amino acids. The CDR3: CASRAGDAQNSPLHF. The CDR3 DNA reads TGTGCCAGCAGGGCAGGGGACGCACAGAATTCACCCCTCCACTTT.

This clone was recorded only once. The chain carries TRBV4-3 and TRBJ2-1; 14 positions agree with TRBD2. Germline CDR1 is LGHNA and CDR2 is YSLEER. There are 19 residues in the CDR3. The J segment lost 2 bases and the V segment lost 0 bases, leaving 6 bases of the junction unmatched. CDR3 loop: CASSQEWRLAGGAYNEQFF. The CDR3 DNA is TGCGCCAGCAGCCAAGAATGGAGACTAGCGGGGGGGGCCTACAATGAGCAGTTCTTC.

The V gene is TRBV7-9, the J gene TRBJ2-3, with D hard to call. Germline-derived CDR1 and CDR2 are SEHNR and FQNEAQ (reference sequence). Between the trimmed V and J ends, which lost 2 bases and 0 bases, there was a span of 12 bases. There are 16 residues in the CDR3. In DNA, the CDR3 is TGTGCCAGCAGCTTATTCTCCCACCCTAGCACAGATACGCAGTATTTT. It codes for CASSLFSHPSTDTQYF.

The chain joins TRBV4-2 to TRBJ1-5; D may be TRBD1 (5 bases). V was cut by 4 bases and J by 7 bases, with 20 bases left in between. CDR3 size: 16 residues. CDR1 is LGHNA and CDR2 is YNFKEQ in the germline V gene. The CDR3 spells CASSRETVPSGQPQHF. In DNA, the CDR3 is TGTGCCAGCAGCCGAGAGACAGTCCCAAGTGGGCAGCCCCAGCATTTT.

The chain recombines TRBV18 with TRBJ2-1; D might be TRBD1 (5 bases). This CDR3 region has 18 residues. CDR1 KGHSH and CDR2 LQKENI come from the germline V gene. Trimming took off 5 bases at V and 1 base at J, with 21 bases between the two ends. This chain's CDR3 is CASSKDNSGLRSYNEQFF. The CDR3 DNA follows: TGTGCCAGCTCAAAGGACAATTCAGGGCTGCGATCCTACAATGAGCAGTTCTTC.

The gene calls are TRBV5-8 and TRBJ2-7; D unresolved. Deletions cut 4 bases from V and 4 bases from J, with 15 bases between. The CDR3 runs to 14 residues. In germline, CDR1 is SGHTS, CDR2 YDEGEE. Written as DNA, the CDR3 is TGTGCCAGCAGCCCGTTCGGGTTCGGGTACGAGCAGTACTTC. Amino acid sequence: CASSPFGFGYEQYF. Looking up the rest from reference TRBV5-8 and TRBJ2-7 gives the full variable domain: EAGVTQSPTHLIKTRGQQATLRCSPISGHTSVYWYQQALGLGLQFLLWYDEGEERNRGNFPPRFSGRQFPNYSSELNVNALELEDSALYLCASSPFGFGYEQYFGPGTRLTVT.

The chain employs TRBV4-1 and TRBJ2-3; 10 positions match TRBD1. The CDR3 runs 16 residues. Trimming removed 4 bases from V and 4 bases from J; junction bases left unmatched: 8. From germline, CDR1 is MGHRA and CDR2 YSYEKL. CDR3 sequence (DNA): TGCGCCAGCAGCCTAGGGACAGGGGATGTCCCAGATACGCAGTATTTT. Encoded protein: CASSLGTGDVPDTQYF.

CDR3 nucleotide sequence: TGTGCCAGCAGCCCCCGTCTATTCAATGAGCAGTTCTTC. It codes for CASSPRLFNEQFF. The V call is TRBV7-8, the J call TRBJ2-1, with no clear D. Germline V gives CDR1 SGHVS, CDR2 FQNEAQ. V dropped 5 bases and J dropped 6 bases, with 11 bases sitting between them. The CDR3 spans 13 residues.

The genes are TRBV7-9 and TRBJ1-1, with 7 bases fitting TRBD1. Germline assignment: CDR1 SEHNR and CDR2 FQNEAQ (reference sequence). This CDR3 is built from 12 residues. J gave up 6 bases and V 5 bases, and 3 bases lay outside the gene matches. CDR3 sequence reads: CASSPDRAEAFF. In nucleotides, the CDR3 is TGTGCCAGCAGCCCTGACAGGGCTGAAGCTTTCTTT.

CDR3 in amino acids: CASSGATGYNEQFF. The CDR3 DNA reads TGTGCCAGTTCCGGCGCGACGGGCTACAATGAGCAGTTCTTC. The gene calls are TRBV19 and TRBJ2-1; no definite D call. V was shortened by 8 bases and J by 3 bases, with 14 bases between the two germline ends. Germline loops: CDR1 LNHDA, CDR2 SQIVND (reference sequence). The CDR3 covers 14 residues.

This clone was detected only once. The V call is TRBV5-1, the J call TRBJ2-5, with 8 nucleotides matching TRBD1. The end of the DNA fits TRBJ2-7 better, so the J call may be wrong. Germline V gene lookup returns CDR1 SGHRS and CDR2 YFSETQ. The CDR3 covers 13 residues. The CDR3 loop is CASSLWTGREQYF. In nucleotides, the CDR3 is TGCGCCAGCAGCCTATGGACAGGGCGCGAGCAGTACTTC.

The chain uses TRBV9 and TRBJ2-1; possible D gene TRBD1, 6 bases. Between the trimmed V and J ends, which lost 4 bases and 9 bases, there was a span of 23 bases. Germline V CDR1 and CDR2: SGDLS, YYNGEE. The CDR3 has 16 residues. CDR3 DNA: TGTGCCAGCAGCCGTAGACGGCAGGGGTCCTTGGGTGAGCAGTTCTTC. Translated: CASSRRRQGSLGEQFF.

The DNA of the CDR3 is TGTGCCAGCAGCGTAGGGGCAGGGTTGGAGACCCAGTACTTC. The encoded protein is CASSVGAGLETQYF. The chain links TRBV9 to TRBJ2-5, with D possibly being TRBD1 (5 bases). Germline V gives CDR1 SGDLS, CDR2 YYNGEE. V was pared by 0 bases and J by 5 bases, with 11 bases between. The CDR3 extends over 14 amino acids.

This sequence joins TRBV7-8 and TRBJ1-1; D is ambiguous. CDR3 length: 14 residues. Trimming left V 5 bases short and J 2 bases short, with 12 bases between. The germline V gene has CDR1 SGHVS and CDR2 FQNEAQ. The CDR3 coding sequence is TGTGCCAGCAGCGACAATACCTATAACACTGAAGCTTTCTTT. Protein sequence: CASSDNTYNTEAFF. Using reference TRBV7-8 and TRBJ1-1 for the parts outside the CDR3, the full variable domain is GAGVSQSPRYKVAKRGQDVALRCDPISGHVSLFWYQQALGQGPEFLTYFQNEAQLDKSGLPSDRFFAERPEGSVSTLKIQRTQQEDSAVYLCASSDNTYNTEAFFGQGTRLTVV.

This clone was seen a single time. This rearrangement joins TRBV7-9 to TRBJ2-1; possibly TRBD1 for D (5 bases). Trimming shortened V by 5 bases and J by 4 bases, and 12 bases separated the two germline ends. CDR1 and CDR2 (germline): SEHNR, FQNEAQ (reference sequence). The CDR3 sequence is 14 residues long. The CDR3 DNA follows: TGTGCCAGCAGCCCACGACAGTTATACAATGAGCAGTTCTTC. Amino acids: CASSPRQLYNEQFF. The entire variable domain, with the rest obtained from reference TRBV7-9 and TRBJ2-1, is as follows: DTGVSQNPRHKITKRGQNVTFRCDPISEHNRLYWYRQTLGQGPEFLTYFQNEAQLEKSRLLSDRFSAERPKGSFSTLEIQRTEQGDSAMYLCASSPRQLYNEQFFGPGTRLTVL.